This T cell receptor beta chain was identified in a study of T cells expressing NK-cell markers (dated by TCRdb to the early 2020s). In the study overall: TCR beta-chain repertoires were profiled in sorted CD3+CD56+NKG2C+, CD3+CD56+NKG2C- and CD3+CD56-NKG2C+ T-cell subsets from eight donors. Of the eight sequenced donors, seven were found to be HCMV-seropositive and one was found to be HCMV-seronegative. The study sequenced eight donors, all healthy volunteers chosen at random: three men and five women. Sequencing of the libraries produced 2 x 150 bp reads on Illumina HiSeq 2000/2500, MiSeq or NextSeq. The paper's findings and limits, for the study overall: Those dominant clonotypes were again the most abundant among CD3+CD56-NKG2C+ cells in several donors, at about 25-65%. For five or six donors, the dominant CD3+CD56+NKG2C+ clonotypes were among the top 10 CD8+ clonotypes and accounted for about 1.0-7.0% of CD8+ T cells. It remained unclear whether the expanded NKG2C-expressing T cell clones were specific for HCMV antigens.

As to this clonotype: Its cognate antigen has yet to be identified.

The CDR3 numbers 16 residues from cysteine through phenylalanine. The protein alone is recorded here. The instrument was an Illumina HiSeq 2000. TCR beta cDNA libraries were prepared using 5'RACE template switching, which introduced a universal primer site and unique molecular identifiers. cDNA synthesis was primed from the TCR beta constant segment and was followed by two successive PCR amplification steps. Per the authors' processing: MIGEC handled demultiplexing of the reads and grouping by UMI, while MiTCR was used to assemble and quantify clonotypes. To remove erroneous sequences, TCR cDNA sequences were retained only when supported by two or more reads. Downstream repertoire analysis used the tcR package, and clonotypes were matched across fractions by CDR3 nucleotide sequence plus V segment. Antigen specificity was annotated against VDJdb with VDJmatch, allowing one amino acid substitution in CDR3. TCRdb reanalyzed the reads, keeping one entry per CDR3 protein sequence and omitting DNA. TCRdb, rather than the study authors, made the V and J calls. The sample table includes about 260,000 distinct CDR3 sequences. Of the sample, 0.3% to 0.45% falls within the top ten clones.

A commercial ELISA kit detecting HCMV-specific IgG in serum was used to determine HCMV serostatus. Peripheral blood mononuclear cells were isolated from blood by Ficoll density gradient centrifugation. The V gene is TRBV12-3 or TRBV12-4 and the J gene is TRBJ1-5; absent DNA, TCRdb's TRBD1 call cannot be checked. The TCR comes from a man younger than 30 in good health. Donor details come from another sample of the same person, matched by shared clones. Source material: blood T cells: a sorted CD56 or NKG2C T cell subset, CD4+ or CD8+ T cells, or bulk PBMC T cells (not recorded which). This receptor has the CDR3 CASSRSGQGSNQPQHF.